This T cell receptor beta chain was sequenced during a study of cytotoxic CD8 clonotypes in ibrutinib-treated CLL. Study at large: Responses: approximately 24 partial, 2 complete; after median about 68 months, around 14 stayed remitted, some 12 progressed. Study-wide points: The public clonotypes identified were infrequent and showed contraction or stability on treatment.

A note on this clone: Its specificity is unknown.

From cryopreserved PBMCs came about 2 micrograms of genomic DNA used for TCR beta libraries. Depth targeted 1 in 200,000 to 1 in 1 million T cells, averaging 10x coverage per clonotype. Produced via immunoSEQ multiplex PCR; TCRdb's table is partial and in-frame only. The data show around 27,000 clones, with approximately 71% seen just once and roughly 50% held by the top ten. This CDR3 contains 17 residues. From germline, CDR1 is PRHDT and CDR2 FYEKMQ (reference sequence). The trim removed 5 bases at V and 2 bases at J, leaving 14 bases unmatched. The V and J genes are TRBV13 and TRBJ1-2; 7 positions agree with TRBD1. This specimen was PBMCs, taken at disease progression, from a patient treated with ibrutinib. The origin of this receptor is a human donor with chronic lymphocytic leukemia. This CDR3 is CASSPVGWDRINYGYTF. DNA for the CDR3: TGTGCCAGCAGCCCTGTCGGATGGGACAGAATAAACTATGGCTACACCTTC.